The TCR beta chain under discussion was sequenced for a study of low-dose radiotherapy and immunotherapy resistance in tumors. Study-wide context: Aspirin was taken orally by patients at 300 mg daily for four cycles from cycle 1 day 1.

J lost 8 bases, V lost 2 bases, and 5 bases had no gene match. The germline CDR1 and CDR2 sequences are DFQATT and SNEGSKA (reference sequence). The length of the CDR3 is 12 residues. TRAV- and TRBV-specific primers were used for first-strand cDNA, which covered alpha and beta chains. Over approximately 20 PCR cycles, TCRs were amplified from a constant-region primer and V-primer adapter. TCRdb itself ran the reads through MiXCR, one entry per CDR3 protein. The profile shows about 7,100 distinct CDR3 sequences, about 57% of them singletons. This sequence was found in a human donor with advanced metastatic prostate, ovarian, gallbladder or colorectal cancer (not recorded which). This table probably holds off-target reads from a library built for another chain. This sequence joins TRBV20-1 and TRBJ2-7, with 8 bases fitting TRBD2. The CDR3 spells CSARSIAGQQYF. The CDR3 region has the DNA TGCAGTGCTAGATCAATAGCGGGACAGCAGTACTTC.